This TCR beta chain was captured by sequencing in a study of blood T cell repertoires in COVID-19. Original handling: Reference gene primer amplification yielded estimated nucleated cell counts. Measured with immunoSEQ multiplex PCR; TCRdb has only the in-frame clones, and not every one. That table gives V, J and clone size, and the DNA gave D and trimming. The top ten hold over 9.5% of the sample, which has approximately 140,000 clones, 75% to 90% seen once. Germline lookup yields CDR1 ENHRY and CDR2 SYGVKD. Germline trimming cut 10 bases from V and 3 bases from J; bases unmatched to any gene: 13. CDR3 length: 15 amino acids.

The TCR comes from a man aged 55 to 70 with active or convalescent COVID-19. Specimen: peripheral blood. The genes are TRBV10-3 and TRBJ1-2; 8 positions agree with TRBD1. CDR3 DNA sequence: TGTGCCACCTGGACAGGGTTTAGAATTGACTATGGCTACACCTTC. Its protein product is CATWTGFRIDYGYTF.